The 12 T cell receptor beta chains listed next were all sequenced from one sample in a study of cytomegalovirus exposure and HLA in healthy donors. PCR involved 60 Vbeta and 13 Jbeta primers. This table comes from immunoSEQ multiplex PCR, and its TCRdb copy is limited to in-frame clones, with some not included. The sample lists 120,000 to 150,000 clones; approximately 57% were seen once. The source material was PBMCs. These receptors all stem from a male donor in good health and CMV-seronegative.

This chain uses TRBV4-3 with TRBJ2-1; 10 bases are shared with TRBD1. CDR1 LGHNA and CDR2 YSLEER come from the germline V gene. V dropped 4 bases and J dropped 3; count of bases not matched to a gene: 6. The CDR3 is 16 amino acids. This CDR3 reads CASSRTRDRGYNEQFF. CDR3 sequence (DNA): TGCGCCAGCAGCCGAACCCGGGACAGGGGCTACAATGAGCAGTTCTTC.

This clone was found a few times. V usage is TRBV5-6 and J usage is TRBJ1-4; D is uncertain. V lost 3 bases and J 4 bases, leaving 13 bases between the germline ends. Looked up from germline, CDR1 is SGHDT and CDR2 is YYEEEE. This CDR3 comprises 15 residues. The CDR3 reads CASSSPGRDNEKLFF. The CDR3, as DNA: TGTGCCAGCAGCTCCCCCGGGAGGGATAATGAAAAACTGTTTTTT.

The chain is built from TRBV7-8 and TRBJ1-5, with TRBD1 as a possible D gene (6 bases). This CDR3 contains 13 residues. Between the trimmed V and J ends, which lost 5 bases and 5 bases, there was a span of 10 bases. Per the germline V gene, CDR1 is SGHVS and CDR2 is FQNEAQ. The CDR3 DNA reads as TGTGCCAGCAGCCGGACAGAGTATCAGCCCCAGCATTTT. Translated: CASSRTEYQPQHF.

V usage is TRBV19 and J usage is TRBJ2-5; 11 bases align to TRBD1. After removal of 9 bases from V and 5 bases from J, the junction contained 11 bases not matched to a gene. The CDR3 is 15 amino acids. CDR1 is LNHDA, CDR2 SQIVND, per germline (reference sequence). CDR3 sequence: CASRDRGTVWETQYF. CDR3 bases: TGTGCCAGCCGGGACAGGGGGACCGTTTGGGAGACCCAGTACTTC. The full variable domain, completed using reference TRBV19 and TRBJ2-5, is DGGITQSPKYLFRKEGQNVTLSCEQNLNHDAMYWYRQDPGQGLRLIYYSQIVNDFQKGDIAEGYSVSREKKESFPLTVTSAQKNPTAFYLCASRDRGTVWETQYFGPGTRLLVL.

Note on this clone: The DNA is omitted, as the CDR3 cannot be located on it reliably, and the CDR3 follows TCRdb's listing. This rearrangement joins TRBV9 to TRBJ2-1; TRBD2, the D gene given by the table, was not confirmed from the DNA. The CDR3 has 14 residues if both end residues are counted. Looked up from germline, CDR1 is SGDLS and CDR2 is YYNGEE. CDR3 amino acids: CASSVGGGNLMQFF.

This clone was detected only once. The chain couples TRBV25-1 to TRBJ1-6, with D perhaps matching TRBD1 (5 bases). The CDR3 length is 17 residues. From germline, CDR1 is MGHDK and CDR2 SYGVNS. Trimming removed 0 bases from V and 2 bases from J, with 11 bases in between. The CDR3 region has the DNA TGTGCCAGCAGTGAATATAGCAGGGCCCCCTATAATTCACCCCTCCACTTT. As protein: CASSEYSRAPYNSPLHF.

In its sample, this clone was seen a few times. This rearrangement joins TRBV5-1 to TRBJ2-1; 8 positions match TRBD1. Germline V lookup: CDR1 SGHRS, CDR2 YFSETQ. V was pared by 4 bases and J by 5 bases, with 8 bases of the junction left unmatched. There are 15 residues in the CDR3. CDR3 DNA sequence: TGCGCCAGCAGCCCTGACAGGGGTTTTCACAATGAGCAGTTCTTC. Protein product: CASSPDRGFHNEQFF. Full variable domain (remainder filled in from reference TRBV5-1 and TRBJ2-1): KAGVTQTPRYLIKTRGQQVTLSCSPISGHRSVSWYQQTPGQGLQFLFEYFSETQRNKGNFPGRFSGRQFSNSRSEMNVSTLELGDSALYLCASSPDRGFHNEQFFGPGTRLTVL.

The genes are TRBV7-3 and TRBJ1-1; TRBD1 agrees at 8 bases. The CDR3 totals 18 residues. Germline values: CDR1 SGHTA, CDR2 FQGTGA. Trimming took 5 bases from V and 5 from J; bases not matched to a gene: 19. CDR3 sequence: CASSQEGQGAYTKTEAFF. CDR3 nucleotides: TGTGCCAGCAGCCAAGAGGGGCAGGGGGCCTACACCAAGACTGAAGCTTTCTTT.

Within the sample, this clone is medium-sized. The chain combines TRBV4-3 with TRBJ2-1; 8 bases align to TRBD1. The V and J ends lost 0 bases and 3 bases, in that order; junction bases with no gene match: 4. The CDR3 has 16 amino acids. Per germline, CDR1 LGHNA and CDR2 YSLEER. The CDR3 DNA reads TGCGCCAGCAGCCAAGACAGACAGGGGTACTACAATGAGCAGTTCTTC. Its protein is CASSQDRQGYYNEQFF.

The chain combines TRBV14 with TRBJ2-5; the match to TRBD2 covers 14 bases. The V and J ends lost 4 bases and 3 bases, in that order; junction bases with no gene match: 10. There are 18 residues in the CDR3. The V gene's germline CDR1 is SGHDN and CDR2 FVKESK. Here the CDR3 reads CASSRPGLAGARKETQYF. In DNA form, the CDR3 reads TGTGCCAGCAGCCGTCCGGGACTAGCGGGGGCACGGAAAGAGACCCAGTACTTC.

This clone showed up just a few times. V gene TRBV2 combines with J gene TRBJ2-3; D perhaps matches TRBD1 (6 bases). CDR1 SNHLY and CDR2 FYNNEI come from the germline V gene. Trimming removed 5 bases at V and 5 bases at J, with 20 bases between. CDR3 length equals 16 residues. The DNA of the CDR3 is TGTGCCAGCAGTATGCAGGGGCGGTCTGAGATAGATACGCAGTATTTT. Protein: CASSMQGRSEIDTQYF.

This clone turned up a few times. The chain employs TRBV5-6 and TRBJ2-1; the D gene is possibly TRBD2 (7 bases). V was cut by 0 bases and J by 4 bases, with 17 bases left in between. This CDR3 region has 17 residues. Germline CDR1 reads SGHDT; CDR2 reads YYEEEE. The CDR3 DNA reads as TGTGCCAGCAGCTTGGTAGTAGGGGGGGGCGCTTACAATGAGCAGTTCTTC. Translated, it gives CASSLVVGGGAYNEQFF.